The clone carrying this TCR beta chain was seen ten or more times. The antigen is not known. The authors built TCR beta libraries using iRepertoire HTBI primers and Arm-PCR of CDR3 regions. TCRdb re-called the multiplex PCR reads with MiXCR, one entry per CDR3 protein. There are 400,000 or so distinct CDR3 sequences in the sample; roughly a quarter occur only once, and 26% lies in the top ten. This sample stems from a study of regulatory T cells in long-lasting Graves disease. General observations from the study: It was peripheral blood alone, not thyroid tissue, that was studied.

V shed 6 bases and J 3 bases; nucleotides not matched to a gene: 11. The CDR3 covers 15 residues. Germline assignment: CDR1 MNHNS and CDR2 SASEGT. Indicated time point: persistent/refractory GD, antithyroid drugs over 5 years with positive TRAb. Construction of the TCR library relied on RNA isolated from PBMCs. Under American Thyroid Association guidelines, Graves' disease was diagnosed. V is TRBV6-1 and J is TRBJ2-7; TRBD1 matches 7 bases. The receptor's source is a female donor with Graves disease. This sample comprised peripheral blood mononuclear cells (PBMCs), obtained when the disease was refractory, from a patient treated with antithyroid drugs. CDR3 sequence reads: CASSQTGTAIYEQYF. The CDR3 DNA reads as TGTGCCAGCAGCCAGACCGGGACAGCCATCTACGAGCAGTACTTC.